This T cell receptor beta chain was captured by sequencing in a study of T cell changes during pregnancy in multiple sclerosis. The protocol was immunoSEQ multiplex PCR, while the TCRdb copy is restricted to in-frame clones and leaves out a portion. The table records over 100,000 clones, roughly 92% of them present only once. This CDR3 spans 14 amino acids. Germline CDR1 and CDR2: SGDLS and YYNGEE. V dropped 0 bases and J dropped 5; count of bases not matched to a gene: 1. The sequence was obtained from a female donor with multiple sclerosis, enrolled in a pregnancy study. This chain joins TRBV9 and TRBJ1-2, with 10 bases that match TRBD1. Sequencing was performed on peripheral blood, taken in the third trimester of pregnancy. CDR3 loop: CASSVGDRGYGYTF. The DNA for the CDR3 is TGTGCCAGCAGCGTAGGGGACAGGGGATATGGCTACACCTTC.